This TCR beta chain was captured by sequencing in a study of OX40 agonist ivuxolimab in advanced cancers. Study-wide results and caveats: Determination of antigen specificity was not performed for the expanded peripheral T cells.

Per the germline V gene, CDR1 is SNHLY and CDR2 is FYNNEI. This CDR3 is built from 14 residues. The germline V and J ends were trimmed by 8 bases and 3 bases, with 16 bases remaining between them. A word on this clone: The antigen remains undetermined.

TCRdb keeps only in-frame clones here, not all; method: immunoSEQ multiplex PCR. The sample lists some 100,000 clones; 80% to 95% were seen once. Specimen: CD4+ or CD8+ T cells sorted from blood, collected in a trial of the OX40 agonist ivuxolimab. This clonotype was sampled from an adult with an advanced solid tumor such as melanoma, head and neck, liver or kidney cancer. The chain couples TRBV2 to TRBJ1-2, with D perhaps matching TRBD1 (5 bases). The CDR3 coding sequence is TGTGCCAGCTTTCCCCCGGGGACGTACTATGGCTACACCTTC. Translating it yields CASFPPGTYYGYTF.